Presented here are 31 T cell receptor beta chains from one specimen sequenced in a study of T cells in Graves' hyperthyroidism and ophthalmopathy. There were TCR beta CDR3 regions amplified from RNA transcripts. Researchers ran a first-round RT-PCR on the TCR CDR3 using the HTBI primer set. TCRdb processed the multiplex PCR reads anew with MiXCR; each CDR3 protein has one entry. The sample records about 560,000 distinct CDR3 sequences, 46% being singletons. Sequencing was done on a sample of peripheral blood or thyroid tissue (not recorded which). Receptor source: a woman between 18 and 29 years old with Graves' hyperthyroidism.

This clonotype was recorded a few times. The chain couples TRBV2 to TRBJ1-6; no clear D. Trimming took 6 bases from V and 0 from J, leaving 9 bases between them. Germline V lookup: CDR1 SNHLY, CDR2 FYNNEI. This CDR3 contains 15 residues. CDR3 sequence: CASSALSSYNSPLHF. Written as DNA, the CDR3 is TGTGCCAGCAGCGCGTTGAGCTCCTATAATTCACCCCTCCACTTT.

This clonotype was seen a few times. The V and J genes are TRBV7-6 and TRBJ2-7; D is possibly TRBD2 (7 bases). Germline values: CDR1 SGHVS, CDR2 FNYEAQ. The CDR3 covers 15 residues. V was shortened by 5 bases and J by 6 bases, with 20 bases between the two germline ends. The CDR3 sequence is CASSRGLAEGGEQYF. CDR3 nucleotide sequence: TGTGCCAGCAGCCGAGGCCTAGCGGAGGGGGGCGAGCAGTACTTC.

This chain links TRBV25-1 with TRBJ1-3, with 9 bases aligning to TRBD1. This CDR3 is built from 14 residues. Germline V gene sequence: CDR1 MGHDK, CDR2 SYGVNS. The CDR3 spells CALQGAHSGNTIYF. For the CDR3, the DNA is TGTGCTCTACAGGGGGCCCACTCTGGAAACACCATATATTTT.

The rearrangement links TRBV7-9 to TRBJ1-5; D unresolved. V was trimmed by 3 bases and J by 4 bases, leaving 10 bases between them. The CDR3 has 14 amino acids. Germline V lookup: CDR1 SEHNR, CDR2 FQNEAQ (reference sequence). For the CDR3, the DNA is TGTGCCAGCAGCTTTCCCGGACGGAATCAGCCCCAGCATTTT. Its translation: CASSFPGRNQPQHF. Full variable domain (remainder filled in from reference TRBV7-9 and TRBJ1-5): DTGVSQNPRHKITKRGQNVTFRCDPISEHNRLYWYRQTLGQGPEFLTYFQNEAQLEKSRLLSDRFSAERPKGSFSTLEIQRTEQGDSAMYLCASSFPGRNQPQHFGDGTRLSIL.

The sample holds a few counts of this clonotype. This chain uses TRBV19 with TRBJ1-2; D is possibly TRBD1 (6 bases). Trimming pared 10 bases from V and 8 bases from J, leaving 20 bases between. Germline V CDR1 and CDR2: LNHDA, SQIVND (reference sequence). The CDR3 is 13 residues long. In DNA form, the CDR3 reads TGTGCCACCTCACAGGGTTCGTGGGACGGCTACACCTTC. Encoded protein: CATSQGSWDGYTF.

This CDR3 is CATSAASTF. CDR3 nucleotides: TGTGCCACCAGCGCGGCCTCGACTTTC. This chain uses TRBV15 with TRBJ2-6; D ambiguous. This CDR3 has 9 residues. V shed 5 bases and J shed 18 bases, with 8 bases lying between them. Germline CDR1 LNHNV, CDR2 YYDKDF (reference sequence).

This clonotype was seen a few times. The chain employs TRBV5-1 and TRBJ2-6; D is uncertain. The CDR3 contains 13 residues. Per germline, CDR1 SGHRS and CDR2 YFSETQ. V dropped 4 bases and J dropped 4 bases, with 6 bases sitting between them. CDR3 nucleotide sequence: TGCGCCAGCAGCCAGGCCGGGGCCAACGTCCTGACTTTC. It translates to CASSQAGANVLTF.

This clonotype has only a few counts. The chain combines TRBV2 with TRBJ1-1; 7 bases are shared with TRBD1. This CDR3 contains 12 residues. V gave up 8 bases and J gave up 11 bases; unmatched junction bases: 11. Germline CDR1 is SNHLY and CDR2 is FYNNEI. The CDR3 DNA reads as TGTGCCAGCCGGGACAGCGGGGTTGCTGCTTTCTTT. Its protein product is CASRDSGVAAFF.

The table lists this clonotype with a few counts. The CDR3 sequence is CASSERPGTDTQYF. Written as DNA, the CDR3 is TGCGCCAGCAGTGAGAGACCTGGCACAGATACGCAGTATTTT. The rearrangement links TRBV10-2 to TRBJ2-3; no definite D call. Germline V CDR1 and CDR2: WSHSY, SAAADI. Trimming cost V 2 bases and J 1 base, with 7 bases left between them. The CDR3 contains 14 residues.

This clonotype was seen ten or more times. The chain employs TRBV7-2 and TRBJ2-5; D is unclear. Trimming took 5 bases from V and 6 from J, leaving 7 bases between them. CDR3 length: 11 residues. Germline V gives CDR1 SGHTA, CDR2 FQGNSA. The CDR3 region has the DNA TGTGCCAGCAGCCCCCTGAAGACCCAGTACTTC. Its translation is CASSPLKTQYF.

The chain links TRBV2 to TRBJ2-2; 7 bases are a match to TRBD1. The germline V gene encodes CDR1 SNHLY and CDR2 FYNNEI. The CDR3 is 14 amino acids. The trim removed 5 bases at V and 6 bases at J, leaving 6 bases unmatched. The CDR3 spells CASSIGDRAGELFF. The CDR3 DNA follows: TGTGCCAGCAGTATAGGAGACAGGGCCGGGGAGCTGTTTTTT.

In this sample, this clonotype turned up a few times. The V call is TRBV7-2, the J call TRBJ2-7; TRBD1 matches at 7 bases. The CDR3 totals 16 residues. V lost 5 bases, J lost 0 bases, and 10 bases stayed unmatched. Germline V gene data show CDR1 as SGHTA and CDR2 as FQGNSA. The DNA of the CDR3 is TGTGCCAGCAGCGGCAACCGGGACAGCCTCTCCTACGAGCAGTACTTC. It encodes CASSGNRDSLSYEQYF.

This clonotype turned up a few times. The chain carries TRBV7-2 and TRBJ1-4; tentative D call: TRBD1 (5 bases). The CDR3 has 15 residues. Per the germline V gene, CDR1 is SGHTA and CDR2 is FQGNSA. Trimming left V 5 bases short and J 3 bases short, with 13 bases between. CDR3 sequence reads: CASSQSTAANEKLFF. DNA of the CDR3: TGTGCCAGCAGCCAATCGACAGCCGCTAATGAAAAACTGTTTTTT.

The genes are TRBV7-2 and TRBJ2-5, with D tentatively TRBD1 (5 bases). Trimming pared 7 bases from V and 0 bases from J, leaving 9 bases between. CDR1 and CDR2 from the germline V gene are SGHTA and FQGNSA. CDR3 length: 13 residues. The chain's CDR3 is CASTRANQETQYF. The CDR3 nucleotides are TGTGCCAGCACCAGGGCCAACCAAGAGACCCAGTACTTC.

The chain couples TRBV20-1 to TRBJ2-7, with a tentative D call TRBD2 (6 bases). The CDR3 has 13 residues. CDR1 is DFQATT and CDR2 is SNEGSKA in the germline V gene (reference sequence). V dropped 3 bases and J dropped 0 bases, with 9 bases sitting between them. CDR3 loop: CSASAAGSYEQYF. The CDR3 DNA is TGCAGTGCTAGTGCAGCGGGCTCCTACGAGCAGTACTTC.

The chain carries TRBV6-2 or TRBV6-3 and TRBJ1-2; no firm D call. Trimming pared 1 base from V and 14 bases from J, leaving 14 bases between. Germline CDR1 and CDR2: MNHEY and SVGEGT. This CDR3 region has 12 residues. The CDR3: CASSYWTSGLTF. The CDR3 nucleotides read TGTGCCAGCAGTTACTGGACTAGCGGACTTACCTTC.

V and J are TRBV12-3 or TRBV12-4 and TRBJ1-5; D is unresolved. CDR3 size: 13 residues. V was cut by 7 bases and J by 4 bases, with 11 bases left in between. The CDR3 sequence is CASTPYLNQPQHF. The CDR3 nucleotides read TGTGCCAGCACCCCTTATCTAAATCAGCCCCAGCATTTT.

For the CDR3, the DNA is TGTGCCACCAGCAGCCAGTCAATTGGGGGCGAGCAGTACTTC. It yields the protein CATSSQSIGGEQYF. The chain employs TRBV15 and TRBJ2-7; the D call may be TRBD1 or TRBD2 (5 bases each). The CDR3 sequence is 14 residues long. V was clipped by 3 bases and J by 6 bases, with 15 bases between them. Germline V lookup: CDR1 LNHNV, CDR2 YYDKDF (reference sequence).

The chain recombines TRBV4-1 with TRBJ1-2; a weak D match, TRBD1 (5 bases). The CDR3 covers 15 residues. CDR1 and CDR2 from the germline V gene are MGHRA and YSYEKL. The V and J ends lost 2 bases and 4 bases respectively, with 14 bases between them. CDR3 coding DNA: TGCGCCAGCAGCCAACCGGCGGGGGGAGTCTATGGCTACACCTTC. This encodes CASSQPAGGVYGYTF.

The chain employs TRBV7-9 and TRBJ2-2, with 9 bases lining up with TRBD2. The V segment lost 5 bases and the J segment 2 bases; nucleotides outside the gene matches: 12. This CDR3 has 18 residues. Germline V gene data show CDR1 as SEHNR and CDR2 as FQNEAQ (reference sequence). As DNA, the CDR3 is TGTGCCAGCAGCACCCGCTTAGCGGGAGCGGGTAACACCGGGGAGCTGTTTTTT. It codes for CASSTRLAGAGNTGELFF.

This sequence joins TRBV7-9 and TRBJ2-5, with 9 bases lining up with TRBD1. This CDR3 spans 14 amino acids. In germline, CDR1 is SEHNR, CDR2 FQNEAQ (reference sequence). V shed 3 bases and J 5 bases; nucleotides not matched to a gene: 4. The CDR3 spells CASSFYRGPETQYF. CDR3 DNA: TGTGCCAGCAGCTTCTACAGGGGGCCTGAGACCCAGTACTTC.

This clonotype came up a few times. The rearrangement joins TRBV24-1 to TRBJ2-2; TRBD1 might be the D (6 bases). The V end was cut by 10 bases, the J end by 2 bases, with 10 bases between. CDR1 and CDR2 from the germline V gene are KGHDR and SFDVKD. This CDR3 contains 13 residues. The CDR3 reads CATEQGNTGELFF. CDR3 DNA sequence: TGTGCCACTGAACAGGGAAACACCGGGGAGCTGTTTTTT.

The chain combines TRBV6-5 with TRBJ1-3; 7 bases line up with TRBD1. There are 15 residues in the CDR3. V gave up 4 bases and J gave up 0 bases; unmatched junction bases: 3. Germline V CDR1 and CDR2: MNHEY, SVGAGI. The CDR3 nucleotides are TGTGCCAGCAGTTCCCAGGGGGGCTCTGGAAACACCATATATTTT. Translation: CASSSQGGSGNTIYF.

This clonotype was picked up a small number of times. This rearrangement joins TRBV9 to TRBJ1-1; D gene unclear. The germline V gene has CDR1 SGDLS and CDR2 YYNGEE. CDR3 length: 12 amino acids. V was trimmed by 7 bases and J by 5 bases, leaving 12 bases between them. Here the CDR3 reads CASAVGFTEAFF. The CDR3 nucleotides read TGTGCCAGCGCGGTAGGGTTTACTGAAGCTTTCTTT.

The chain recombines TRBV20-1 with TRBJ1-6; D is unresolved. This CDR3 spans 15 amino acids. Germline assignment: CDR1 DFQATT and CDR2 SNEGSKA (reference sequence). V was shortened by 0 bases and J by 9 bases, with 15 bases between the two germline ends. CDR3 residues: CSARDGEGLSSPLHF. In DNA form, the CDR3 reads TGCAGTGCTAGAGATGGGGAGGGTTTGAGTTCACCCCTCCACTTT.

This clonotype was found a few times. The rearrangement uses TRBV7-8 and TRBJ1-1; no reliable D call. Per germline, CDR1 SGHVS and CDR2 FQNEAQ. The V end was cut by 5 bases, the J end by 5 bases, with 15 bases between. The CDR3 totals 14 residues. In nucleotides, the CDR3 is TGTGCCAGCAGCCACCCAGGATTTCAGACTGAAGCTTTCTTT. Its translation is CASSHPGFQTEAFF.

This clonotype was counted many times. This chain joins TRBV29-1 and TRBJ1-1; D is ambiguous. V shed 2 bases and J shed 1 base, with 8 bases lying between them. Per germline, CDR1 SQVTM and CDR2 ANQGSEA. The CDR3 contains 13 residues. The CDR3 nucleotides read TGCAGCGTTGAACTCCGGGGGAACACTGAAGCTTTCTTT. Translated, it gives CSVELRGNTEAFF.

This sequence joins TRBV15 and TRBJ1-6, with TRBD1 matching over 8 bases. Germline CDR1 and CDR2: LNHNV and YYDKDF (reference sequence). With 2 bases clipped from V and 8 bases from J, the junction kept 2 bases outside the gene matches. This CDR3 contains 14 residues. This CDR3 is CATSRLTGDSPLHF. CDR3 bases: TGTGCCACCAGCAGATTGACAGGGGATTCACCCCTCCACTTT. The full variable domain, with the rest looked up from reference TRBV15 and TRBJ1-6, is DAMVIQNPRYQVTQFGKPVTLSCSQTLNHNVMYWYQQKSSQAPKLLFHYYDKDFNNEADTPDNFQSRRPNTSFCFLDIRSPGLGDTAMYLCATSRLTGDSPLHFGNGTRLTVT.

In this sample, this clonotype turned up a few times. The CDR3 loop reads CASSSQGQAQETQYF. The CDR3 DNA is TGTGCCAGCAGTTCCCAGGGACAGGCCCAAGAGACCCAGTACTTC. This chain uses TRBV25-1 with TRBJ2-5, with 8 positions matching TRBD1. Looked up from germline, CDR1 is MGHDK and CDR2 is SYGVNS. This CDR3 spans 15 amino acids. The J segment lost 1 base and the V segment lost 5 bases, leaving 6 bases of the junction unmatched. Together with reference TRBV25-1 and TRBJ2-5, the CDR3 gives the full variable domain: EADIYQTPRYLVIGTGKKITLECSQTMGHDKMYWYQQDPGMELHLIHYSYGVNSTEKGDLSSESTVSRIRTEHFPLTLESARPSHTSQYLCASSSQGQAQETQYFGPGTRLLVL.

This clonotype came up many times. V usage is TRBV14 and J usage is TRBJ1-2; a possible D gene is TRBD1 (5 bases). Germline lookup yields CDR1 SGHDN and CDR2 FVKESK. V lost 2 bases to trimming and J lost 4 bases, with 14 bases between them. This CDR3 region has 15 residues. The DNA for the CDR3 is TGTGCCAGCAGCCAATACAGCCGGGACCTCTATGGCTACACCTTC. Encoded protein: CASSQYSRDLYGYTF.

The J gene is TRBJ1-2, the V gene TRBV7-9, with TRBD1 as a possible D gene (6 bases). Germline CDR1 SEHNR, CDR2 FQNEAQ (reference sequence). The ends were cut back, 5 bases at V and 3 bases at J, with 19 bases in the middle. The CDR3 runs to 16 residues. CDR3 sequence (DNA): TGTGCCAGCAGCCTCATTGCAGGGGCCCGTCACTATGGCTACACCTTC. This sequence encodes CASSLIAGARHYGYTF.